The clone carrying this T cell receptor (beta chain) came up once. These data belong to a study of blood T cell repertoires in COVID-19. Study-level information: There were acute and convalescent COVID-19 samples, and they came from the United States, Italy and Spain.

Measured with immunoSEQ multiplex PCR; TCRdb has only the in-frame clones, and not every one. The sample holds over 130,000 clones, around three quarters seen once. This CDR3 comprises 13 residues. With 7 bases removed from V and 5 bases from J, the gap between germline ends came to 14 bases. Per germline, CDR1 MNHEY and CDR2 SMNVEV (reference sequence). The TCR comes from a man in his fifties with acute or convalescent COVID-19. This chain joins TRBV27 and TRBJ1-1, with D maybe TRBD1 (5 bases). Source material: peripheral blood. The CDR3 region has the DNA TGTGCCAGCACCCCCCGGGGGGGTACTGAAGCTTTCTTT. Translated, it gives CASTPRGGTEAFF.